The clone carrying this T cell receptor beta chain was found once. The sample originates from a study of shared clonotypes between healthy human individuals. Data came from immunoSEQ multiplex PCR; TCRdb stores just in-frame clones and leaves some out. Here the sample spans about 2.4 million clones, 93% being singletons. Looked up from germline, CDR1 is SGHRS and CDR2 is YFSETQ. This CDR3 is built from 14 residues. Unmatched junction bases numbered 4, after V lost 4 bases and J lost 1 base. This chain connects TRBV5-1 to TRBJ2-7, with TRBD1 matching 8 bases. This sequence originates from a man between 18 and 29 years old in good health. Some clones in this sample may be carry-over from other donors' samples. The sequenced material came from naive CD4+ T cells from PBMCs. This sample's subset: CD45RA+ positively selected. In DNA form, the CDR3 reads TGCGCCAGCAGCGAAACAGGGGGGTCCTACGAGCAGTACTTC. It encodes CASSETGGSYEQYF.